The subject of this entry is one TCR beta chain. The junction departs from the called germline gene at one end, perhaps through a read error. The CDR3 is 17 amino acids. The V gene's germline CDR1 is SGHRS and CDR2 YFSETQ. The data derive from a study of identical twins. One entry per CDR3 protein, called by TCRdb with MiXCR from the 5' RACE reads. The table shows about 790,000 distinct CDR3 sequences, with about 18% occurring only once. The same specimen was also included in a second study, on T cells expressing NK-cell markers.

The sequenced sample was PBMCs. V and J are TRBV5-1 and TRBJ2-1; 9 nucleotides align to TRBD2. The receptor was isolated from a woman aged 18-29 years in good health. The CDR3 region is CTSSLALGRGGLNEQFF. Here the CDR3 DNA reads TGCACCAGCAGCTTGGCTCTGGGGCGGGGGGGCCTAAATGAGCAGTTCTTC.